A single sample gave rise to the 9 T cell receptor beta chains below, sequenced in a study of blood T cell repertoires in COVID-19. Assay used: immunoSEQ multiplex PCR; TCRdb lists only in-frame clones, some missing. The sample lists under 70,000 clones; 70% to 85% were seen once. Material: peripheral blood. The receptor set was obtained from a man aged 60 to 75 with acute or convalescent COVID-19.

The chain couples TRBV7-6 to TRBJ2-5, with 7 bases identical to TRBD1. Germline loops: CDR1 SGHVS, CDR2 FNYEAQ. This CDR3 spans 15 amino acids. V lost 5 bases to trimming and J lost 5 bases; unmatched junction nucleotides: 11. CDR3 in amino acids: CASSRGGAASETQYF. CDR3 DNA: TGTGCCAGCAGCCGAGGGGGCGCCGCTTCGGAGACCCAGTACTTC.

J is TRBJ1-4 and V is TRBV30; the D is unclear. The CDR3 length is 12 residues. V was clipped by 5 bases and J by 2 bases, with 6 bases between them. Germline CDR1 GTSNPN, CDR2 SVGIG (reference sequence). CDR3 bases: TGTGCCTGGGCATCCACTAATGAAAAACTGTTTTTT. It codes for CAWASTNEKLFF.

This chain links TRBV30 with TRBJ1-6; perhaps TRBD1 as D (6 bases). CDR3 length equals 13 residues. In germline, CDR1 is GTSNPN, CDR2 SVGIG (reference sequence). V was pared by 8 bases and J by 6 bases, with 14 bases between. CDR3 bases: TGTGCCGCCGAGCGGACAGCTAATTCACCCCTCCACTTT. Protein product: CAAERTANSPLHF.

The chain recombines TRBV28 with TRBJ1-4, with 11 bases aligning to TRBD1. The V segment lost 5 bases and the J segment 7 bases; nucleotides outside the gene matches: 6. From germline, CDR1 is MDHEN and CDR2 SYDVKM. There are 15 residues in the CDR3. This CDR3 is CASSHPGQGGEKLFF. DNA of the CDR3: TGTGCCAGCAGTCATCCGGGACAGGGGGGTGAAAAACTGTTTTTT. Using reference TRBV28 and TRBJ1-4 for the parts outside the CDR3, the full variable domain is DVKVTQSSRYLVKRTGEKVFLECVQDMDHENMFWYRQDPGLGLRLIYFSYDVKMKEKGDIPEGYSVSREKKERFSLILESASTNQTSMYLCASSHPGQGGEKLFFGSGTQLSVL.

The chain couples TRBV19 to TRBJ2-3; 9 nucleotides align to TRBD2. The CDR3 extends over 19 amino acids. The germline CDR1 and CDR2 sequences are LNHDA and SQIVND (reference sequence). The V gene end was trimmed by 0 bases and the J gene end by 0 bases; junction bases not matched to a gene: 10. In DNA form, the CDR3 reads TGTGCCAGTAGTATAGAGCTGGCGGGAGGGCCAACTAGCACAGATACGCAGTATTTT. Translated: CASSIELAGGPTSTDTQYF. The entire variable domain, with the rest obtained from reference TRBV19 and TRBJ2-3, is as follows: DGGITQSPKYLFRKEGQNVTLSCEQNLNHDAMYWYRQDPGQGLRLIYYSQIVNDFQKGDIAEGYSVSREKKESFPLTVTSAQKNPTAFYLCASSIELAGGPTSTDTQYFGPGTRLTVL.

The CDR3 region is CASSYVRGTQYF. The CDR3 DNA reads as TGTGCCAGCAGTTACGTTCGGGGAACGCAGTATTTT. This rearrangement joins TRBV6-6 to TRBJ2-3; D is possibly TRBD2 (5 bases). Deletions cut 2 bases from V and 9 bases from J, with 9 bases between. Germline V CDR1 and CDR2: MNHNY, SVGAGI (reference sequence). This CDR3 has 12 amino acids.

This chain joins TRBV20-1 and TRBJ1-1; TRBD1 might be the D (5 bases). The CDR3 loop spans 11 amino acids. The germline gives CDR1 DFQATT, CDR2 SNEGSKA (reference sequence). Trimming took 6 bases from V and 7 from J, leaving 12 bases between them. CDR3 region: CSAETAFEAFF. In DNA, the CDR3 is TGCAGTGCAGAGACAGCCTTTGAAGCTTTCTTT.

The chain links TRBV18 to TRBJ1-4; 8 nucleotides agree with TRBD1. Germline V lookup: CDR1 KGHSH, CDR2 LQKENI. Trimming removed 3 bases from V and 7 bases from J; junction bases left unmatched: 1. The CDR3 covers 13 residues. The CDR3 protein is CASSPGTGEKLFF. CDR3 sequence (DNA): TGTGCCAGCTCACCTGGGACAGGTGAAAAACTGTTTTTT.

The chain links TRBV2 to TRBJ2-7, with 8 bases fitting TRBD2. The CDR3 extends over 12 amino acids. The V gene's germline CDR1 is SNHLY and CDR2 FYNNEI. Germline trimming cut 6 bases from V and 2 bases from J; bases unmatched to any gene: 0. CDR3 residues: CASRGLAYEQYF. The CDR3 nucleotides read TGTGCCAGCAGGGGACTAGCCTACGAGCAGTACTTC. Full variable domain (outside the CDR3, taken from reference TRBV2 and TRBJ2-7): EPEVTQTPSHQVTQMGQEVILRCVPISNHLYFYWYRQILGQKVEFLVSFYNNEISEKSEIFDDQFSVERPDGSNFTLKIRSTKLEDSAMYFCASRGLAYEQYFGPGTRLTVT.